What follows is one TCR beta chain and its context. The antigen remains unidentified. This sample is part of a study of T cells in narcolepsy. For the study at large: Enrolled donors included narcolepsy type 1 or type 2 patients and healthy controls.

Study results and caveats: Autoreactive clone sequences were missing from some blood memory CD4+ repertoires. Reportedly, autoreactive clonotypes were serially detected in patients' blood but not controls'.

The germline V and J ends were trimmed by 4 bases and 8 bases, with 18 bases remaining between them. This CDR3 spans 15 amino acids. CDR1 and CDR2 from the germline V gene are SGHAT and FQNNGV. Generated by immunoSEQ multiplex PCR, the TCRdb table keeps only in-frame clones and is missing some. The data show 25,000 to 35,000 clones, with around 74% seen just once and more than 6.5% held by the top ten. This chain joins TRBV11-2 and TRBJ2-1; D is possibly TRBD1 or TRBD2 (7 bases each). The sample taken for sequencing was memory (CD45RA-) CD4+ T cells from blood. The clonotype was recovered from a human donor in good health. The DNA for the CDR3 is TGTGCCAGCAGCTCCACCAGGGGGGGAGTGGATGAGCAGTTCTTC. Its protein is CASSSTRGGVDEQFF.